The 10 T cell receptor beta chains listed next were all sequenced from one sample in a study of beta chain features in type 1 diabetes. Every isolated RNA sample was fully reverse transcribed, so sequencing captured expressed TCRB transcripts. Libraries were prepared by immunoSEQ multiplex PCR; TCRdb keeps only in-frame clonotypes and omits some of them. The data contain 160,000 or so clones, about 9.1% of them singletons. Sequencing was done on a sample of central memory CD4+ T cells from blood. The source of these receptors is a woman between 18 and 29 years old in good health.

The sample holds a few counts of this clone. The chain joins TRBV30 to TRBJ1-5; D remains unclear. V gave up 0 bases and J gave up 7 bases, with 10 bases separating them. CDR1 and CDR2 from the germline V gene are GTSNPN and SVGIG (reference sequence). There are 13 residues in the CDR3. The CDR3 sequence: CAWSVNEGQPQHF. CDR3 sequence (DNA): TGTGCCTGGAGTGTAAACGAGGGACAGCCCCAGCATTTT. The full variable domain, rest sourced from reference TRBV30 and TRBJ1-5, is SQTIHQWPATLVQPVGSPLSLECTVEGTSNPNLYWYRQAAGRGLQLLFYSVGIGQISSEVPQNLSASRPQDRQFILSSKKLLLSDSGFYLCAWSVNEGQPQHFGDGTRLSIL.

In this sample, this clone turned up a few times. In DNA form, the CDR3 reads TGTGCCAGCAGCAAACAGGGAATCTATGGCTACACCTTC. This encodes CASSKQGIYGYTF. The V gene is TRBV5-4, the J gene TRBJ1-2; maybe TRBD1 (6 bases). The CDR3 totals 13 residues. Between the trimmed V and J ends, which lost 4 bases and 4 bases, there was a span of 11 bases. Germline-derived CDR1 and CDR2 are SGHNT and YYREEE (reference sequence).

This clone was recorded a few times. Other DNA sequences of this sample code for an identical CDR3. The chain combines TRBV5-6 with TRBJ2-5, with TRBD2 matching 10 bases. Germline V lookup: CDR1 SGHDT, CDR2 YYEEEE. The CDR3 has 16 amino acids. V shed 2 bases and J 0 bases; nucleotides not matched to a gene: 4. CDR3 nucleotide sequence: TGTGCCAGCAGCTTAGCGGGGGGGCCGTACCAAGAGACCCAGTACTTC. Protein product: CASSLAGGPYQETQYF. Based on the CDR3 plus reference TRBV5-6 and TRBJ2-5, the full variable domain is DAGVTQSPTHLIKTRGQQVTLRCSPKSGHDTVSWYQQALGQGPQFIFQYYEEEERQRGNFPDRFSGHQFPNYSSELNVNALLLGDSALYLCASSLAGGPYQETQYFGPGTRLLVL.

The chain combines TRBV2 with TRBJ2-7, with 9 bases fitting TRBD1. Looked up from germline, CDR1 is SNHLY and CDR2 is FYNNEI. The V gene end was trimmed by 8 bases and the J gene end by 3 bases; junction bases not matched to a gene: 11. The CDR3 is 15 amino acids. DNA of the CDR3: TGTGCCAGCGGGGGGACAGGGATGATACTCTACGAGCAGTACTTC. Protein product: CASGGTGMILYEQYF.

This chain uses TRBV30 with TRBJ1-1; D possibly corresponds to TRBD1 (6 bases). The V and J ends lost 1 base and 5 bases respectively, with 17 bases between them. The CDR3 runs to 15 residues. CDR1 is GTSNPN and CDR2 is SVGIG in the germline V gene (reference sequence). The CDR3 protein is CAWSGGGRGETEAFF. Here the CDR3 DNA reads TGTGCCTGGAGTGGGGGCGGGAGGGGGGAAACTGAAGCTTTCTTT.

The rearrangement uses TRBV9 and TRBJ2-3; a possible D gene is TRBD2 (6 bases). The CDR3 length is 13 residues. Between the trimmed V and J ends, which lost 4 bases and 8 bases, there was a span of 14 bases. Germline V gene data show CDR1 as SGDLS and CDR2 as YYNGEE. CDR3 nucleotide sequence: TGTGCCAGCAGCTCCCAAAGGGGAGGTACGCAGTATTTT. Translated, it gives CASSSQRGGTQYF.

Concerning this clone: Other DNA sequences in this specimen translate into the identical CDR3. The chain employs TRBV18 and TRBJ2-3; D is possibly TRBD2 (6 bases). The germline V and J ends were trimmed by 0 bases and 0 bases, with 7 bases remaining between them. Germline assignment: CDR1 KGHSH and CDR2 LQKENI. The CDR3 has 15 residues. The CDR3 nucleotides read TGTGCCAGCTCACCACCGAGCGGGAGCACAGATACGCAGTATTTT. Amino acids: CASSPPSGSTDTQYF.

V gene TRBV6-6 combines with J gene TRBJ2-1; 11 positions agree with TRBD2. The CDR3 covers 16 residues. The junction had 5 bases not matched to a gene; V was cut back by 5 bases and J by 2 bases. Per germline, CDR1 MNHNY and CDR2 SVGAGI (reference sequence). The CDR3, as DNA: TGTGCCAGCAGTCCTACGACTAGCGGGACCTACAATGAGCAGTTCTTC. Translated, it gives CASSPTTSGTYNEQFF.

This clone was counted a few times. This same CDR3 is encoded by further DNA sequences in the sample. The chain couples TRBV20-1 to TRBJ2-1; 8 nucleotides line up with TRBD2. The CDR3 is made up of 11 amino acids. Germline CDR1 DFQATT, CDR2 SNEGSKA (reference sequence). Unmatched junction bases numbered 2, after V lost 6 bases and J lost 7 bases. The CDR3 DNA reads as TGCAGTGCCCGCGGGGGGAATGAGCAGTTCTTC. It yields the protein CSARGGNEQFF.

The chain combines TRBV2 with TRBJ2-2; possibly TRBD1 for D (6 bases). Germline V gene sequence: CDR1 SNHLY, CDR2 FYNNEI. The germline V and J ends were trimmed by 6 bases and 7 bases, with 12 bases remaining between them. The CDR3 extends over 13 amino acids. The CDR3 sequence is CASRQGISGELFF. CDR3 sequence (DNA): TGTGCCAGCAGGCAGGGGATTAGCGGGGAGCTGTTTTTT.